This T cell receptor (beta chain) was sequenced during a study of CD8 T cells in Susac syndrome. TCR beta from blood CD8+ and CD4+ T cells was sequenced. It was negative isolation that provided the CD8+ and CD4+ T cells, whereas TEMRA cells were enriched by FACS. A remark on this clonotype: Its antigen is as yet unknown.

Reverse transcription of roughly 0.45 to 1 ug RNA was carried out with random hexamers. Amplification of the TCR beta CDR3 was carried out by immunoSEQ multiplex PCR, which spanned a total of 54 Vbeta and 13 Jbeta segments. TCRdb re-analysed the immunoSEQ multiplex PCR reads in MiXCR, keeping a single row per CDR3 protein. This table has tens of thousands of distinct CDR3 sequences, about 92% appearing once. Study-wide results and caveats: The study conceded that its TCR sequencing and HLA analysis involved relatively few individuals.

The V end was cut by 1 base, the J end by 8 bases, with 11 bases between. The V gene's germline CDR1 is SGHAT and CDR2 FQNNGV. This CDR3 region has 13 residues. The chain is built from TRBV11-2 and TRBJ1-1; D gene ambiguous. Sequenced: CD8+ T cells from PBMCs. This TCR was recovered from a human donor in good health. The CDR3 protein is CASSLGFRAEAFF. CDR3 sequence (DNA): TGTGCCAGCAGCTTAGGATTTAGGGCGGAAGCTTTCTTT.